The clone carrying this TCR beta chain appeared many times. Its antigen is undetermined. The data are from a study of CD8 T cells in ankylosing spondylitis. Study conclusions and caveats: In ankylosing spondylitis blood, a motif of about 8 highly homologous TCR beta variants appeared characteristic.

The CDR3 sequence is 15 residues long. CDR1 is SGHTA and CDR2 is FQGNSA in the germline V gene. The V and J ends lost 7 bases and 0 bases, in that order; junction bases with no gene match: 5. Each CDR3 protein gets one entry after TCRdb re-called the 5' RACE reads with MiXCR. Among 350,000 to 450,000 distinct CDR3 sequences listed, about 25% were seen once. The sequenced sample consisted of blood, either unsorted or a sorted T cell fraction (not recorded which). This receptor was taken from a male donor with ankylosing spondylitis. V usage is TRBV7-2 and J usage is TRBJ2-3, with 9 bases fitting TRBD2. As DNA, the CDR3 is TGTGCCAGCACCGTGAGCGGGAGGAGCACAGATACGCAGTATTTT. Translating it yields CASTVSGRSTDTQYF. The whole variable domain, remainder taken from reference TRBV7-2 and TRBJ2-3, is GAGVSQSPSNKVTEKGKDVELRCDPISGHTALYWYRQSLGQGLEFLIYFQGNSAPDKSGLPSDRFSAERTGGSVSTLTIQRTQQEDSAVYLCASTVSGRSTDTQYFGPGTRLTVL.